This T cell receptor (beta chain) originates from a study of blood T cell repertoires in COVID-19. About the study: Cohort 3 recovery required two negative PCRs, clearance, or symptom resolution. PBMCs, B-cell-depleted T cells, or T cells provided the cDNA or gDNA that made up the material.

Only in-frame clones appear in the TCRdb table, and some are missing; sequencing was by immunoSEQ multiplex PCR. The data contain some 180,000 clones, roughly nine tenths of them singletons. This CDR3 region has 15 residues. Trimming cost V 2 bases and J 3 bases, with 14 bases left between them. CDR1 and CDR2 from the germline V gene are SGHAT and FQNNGV. This chain links TRBV11-2 with TRBJ2-7; possibly TRBD2 for D (5 bases). The source material was PBMCs or T cells enriched from blood (not recorded which). The clonotype originates from a woman in her thirties or forties in a cohort exposed to, infected with or recovered from COVID-19 (not recorded which). Here the CDR3 DNA reads TGTGCCAGCAGCTTATGGACTGGACGACTCTACGAGCAGTACTTC. Its protein is CASSLWTGRLYEQYF.